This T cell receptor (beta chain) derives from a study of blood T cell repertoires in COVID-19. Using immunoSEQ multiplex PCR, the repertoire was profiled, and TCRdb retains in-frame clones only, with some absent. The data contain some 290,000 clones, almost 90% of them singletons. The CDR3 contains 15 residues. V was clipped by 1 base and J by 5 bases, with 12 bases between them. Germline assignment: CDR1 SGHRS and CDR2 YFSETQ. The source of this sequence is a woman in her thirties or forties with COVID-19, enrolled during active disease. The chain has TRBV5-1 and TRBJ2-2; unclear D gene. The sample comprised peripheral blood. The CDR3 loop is CASSLTTGWTGELFF. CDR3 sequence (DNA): TGCGCCAGCAGCTTGACAACGGGTTGGACCGGGGAGCTGTTTTTT.